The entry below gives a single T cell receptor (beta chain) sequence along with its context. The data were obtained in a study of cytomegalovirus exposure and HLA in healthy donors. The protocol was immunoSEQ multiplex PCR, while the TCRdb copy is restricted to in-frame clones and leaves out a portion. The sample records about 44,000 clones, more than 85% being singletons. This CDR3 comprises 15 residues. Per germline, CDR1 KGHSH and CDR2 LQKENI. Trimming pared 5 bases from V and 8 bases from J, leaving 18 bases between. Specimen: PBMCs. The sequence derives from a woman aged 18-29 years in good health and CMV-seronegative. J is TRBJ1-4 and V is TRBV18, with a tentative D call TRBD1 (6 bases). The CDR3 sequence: CASSSGAGAIEKLFF. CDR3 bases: TGTGCCAGCTCATCAGGGGCAGGGGCGATAGAAAAACTGTTTTTT.